This record covers a single TCR beta chain. The sequence runs out 3 residues before the end of the CDR3; the remainder is reconstructed from the germline J gene. The CDR3 totals 13 residues. The V gene's germline CDR1 is LNHDA and CDR2 SQIVND (reference sequence). The V and J ends lost 6 bases and 4 bases respectively, with 9 bases between them. The data originate from a study of T cells in women clearing cervical HPV infection. The wider study: Case blood was drawn a median about 23 weeks after lesion detection.

Clones were read by immunoSEQ multiplex PCR, and TCRdb kept only the in-frame ones, dropping some. The sample shows tens of thousands of clones, and approximately 5% sits with its ten largest clones. This receptor was identified in a woman aged 18-70 years with a cervical HPV16 infection that either progressed to CIN3+ or cleared (not recorded which). This chain links TRBV19 with TRBJ1-4; possibly TRBD1 for D (6 bases). Sequencing input: blood buffy coat. CDR3 DNA (partial): TGTGCCAGTAGGGGCAGGGGTAATGAAAAA. It specifies CASRGRGNEK. The entire CDR3 is CASRGRGNEKLFF.